A single sample is the source of the 31 T cell receptor beta chains below, sequenced in a study of shared clonotypes between healthy human individuals. The protocol was immunoSEQ multiplex PCR, while the TCRdb copy is restricted to in-frame clones and leaves out a portion. The profile shows 630,000 or so clones, roughly 98% of them singletons. CD45RO-negative, CCR7-positively selected cells formed the naive CD8 fraction, excluding terminally differentiated effector memory CD45RA+ cells. The specimen was naive CD8+ T cells sorted from blood. The receptors shown here come from a man aged 25 to 45 in good health.

The rearrangement uses TRBV29-1 and TRBJ2-3; D is possibly TRBD1 or TRBD2 (6 bases each). The CDR3 consists of 13 residues. Trimming cost V 7 bases and J 3 bases, with 14 bases left between them. Germline V CDR1 and CDR2: SQVTM, ANQGSEA. The CDR3: CSAVGAGTDTQYF. The CDR3 bases are TGCAGCGCGGTGGGGGCGGGAACAGATACGCAGTATTTT.

The chain is built from TRBV19 and TRBJ2-1, with D possibly being TRBD2 (6 bases). V lost 9 bases and J lost 2, with 17 bases in between. Germline lookup yields CDR1 LNHDA and CDR2 SQIVND (reference sequence). The CDR3 has 15 amino acids. This CDR3 reads CASSVEGNTYNEQFF. The CDR3 nucleotides read TGTGCCAGCTCCGTGGAGGGGAACACCTACAATGAGCAGTTCTTC. Complete variable domain (other parts from reference TRBV19 and TRBJ2-1): DGGITQSPKYLFRKEGQNVTLSCEQNLNHDAMYWYRQDPGQGLRLIYYSQIVNDFQKGDIAEGYSVSREKKESFPLTVTSAQKNPTAFYLCASSVEGNTYNEQFFGPGTRLTVL.

The chain is built from TRBV5-6 and TRBJ2-1; 12 nucleotides align to TRBD2. J was trimmed by 0 bases and V by 0 bases; bases with no gene match: 7. Germline lookup yields CDR1 SGHDT and CDR2 YYEEEE. This CDR3 is 19 amino acids long. The CDR3 protein is CASSLDLAGGYSSYNEQFF. The DNA of the CDR3 is TGTGCCAGCAGCTTGGACCTAGCGGGAGGGTATAGCTCCTACAATGAGCAGTTCTTC. Using reference TRBV5-6 and TRBJ2-1 for the parts outside the CDR3, the full variable domain is DAGVTQSPTHLIKTRGQQVTLRCSPKSGHDTVSWYQQALGQGPQFIFQYYEEEERQRGNFPDRFSGHQFPNYSSELNVNALLLGDSALYLCASSLDLAGGYSSYNEQFFGPGTRLTVL.

This sequence joins TRBV19 and TRBJ2-7; TRBD2 matches 9 bases. The CDR3 runs to 14 residues. The germline CDR1 and CDR2 sequences are LNHDA and SQIVND (reference sequence). The V segment lost 5 bases and the J segment 1 base; nucleotides outside the gene matches: 3. The CDR3 DNA reads as TGTGCCAGTAGTGCTACTAGCGGGTCCTACGAGCAGTACTTC. Translation gives CASSATSGSYEQYF.

The V call is TRBV10-2, the J call TRBJ1-1; no clear D gene. The CDR3 has 11 amino acids. V was cut by 0 bases and J by 10 bases, with 6 bases left in between. Germline values: CDR1 WSHSY, CDR2 SAAADI. The DNA for the CDR3 is TGCGCCAGCAGTGAGTCTGTGCTAGCTTTCTTT. Protein product: CASSESVLAFF.

The chain joins TRBV30 to TRBJ2-7; D possibly corresponds to TRBD2 (5 bases). Trimming took 0 bases from V and 2 from J, leaving 8 bases between them. The CDR3 totals 13 residues. Germline V gene data show CDR1 as GTSNPN and CDR2 as SVGIG (reference sequence). This CDR3 is CAWSVRAAYEQYF. The DNA of the CDR3 is TGTGCCTGGAGTGTACGAGCGGCCTACGAGCAGTACTTC.

The V and J genes are TRBV2 and TRBJ1-2; D gene unclear. Germline-derived CDR1 and CDR2 are SNHLY and FYNNEI. The CDR3 runs to 15 residues. Trimming left V 8 bases short and J 1 base short, with 17 bases between. The CDR3, as DNA: TGTGCCAGCCTGTCCCGGCGGCAGCGTAACTATGGCTACACCTTC. Translation: CASLSRRQRNYGYTF.

This chain connects TRBV4-3 to TRBJ2-7; D call uncertain. Germline V gene sequence: CDR1 LGHNA, CDR2 YSLEER. V was pared by 1 base and J by 0 bases, with 10 bases between. The CDR3 is 15 amino acids. CDR3 sequence: CASSQGDDSSYEQYF. Written as DNA, the CDR3 is TGCGCCAGCAGCCAAGGCGATGATTCCTCCTACGAGCAGTACTTC.

This chain connects TRBV7-6 to TRBJ2-5, with D possibly TRBD1 on 6 matching bases. CDR1 and CDR2 from the germline V gene are SGHVS and FNYEAQ. V was shortened by 5 bases and J by 5 bases, with 15 bases between the two germline ends. This CDR3 is 14 amino acids long. CDR3 DNA: TGTGCCAGCAGCCCTACGTGGGGGCAGGAGACCCAGTACTTC. The encoded protein is CASSPTWGQETQYF.

The J gene is TRBJ1-3, the V gene TRBV7-8, with 7 bases identical to TRBD1. There are 17 residues in the CDR3. Losses at the gene ends were 1 base for V and 0 bases for J; bases not matched to a gene: 6. CDR1 and CDR2 (germline): SGHVS, FQNEAQ. The CDR3, as DNA: TGTGCCAGCAGCTTAGGACAGGGATTCAACTCTGGAAACACCATATATTTT. Amino acids: CASSLGQGFNSGNTIYF.

This clone has only one observation. This chain links TRBV11-2 with TRBJ2-2, with a possible D match to TRBD1 (5 bases). Trimming shortened V by 3 bases and J by 7 bases, and 9 bases separated the two germline ends. CDR1 is SGHAT, CDR2 FQNNGV, per germline. The CDR3 sequence is 13 residues long. CDR3 coding DNA: TGTGCCAGCAGCTTCCCGGACAACGGGGAGCTGTTTTTT. Amino acids: CASSFPDNGELFF. The variable domain in full, completed from reference TRBV11-2 and TRBJ2-2, reads EAGVAQSPRYKIIEKRQSVAFWCNPISGHATLYWYQQILGQGPKLLIQFQNNGVVDDSQLPKDRFSAERLKGVDSTLKIQPAKLEDSAVYLCASSFPDNGELFFGEGSRLTVL.

The rearrangement links TRBV6-1 to TRBJ1-1; D ambiguous. Germline V gene sequence: CDR1 MNHNS, CDR2 SASEGT. The CDR3 contains 14 residues. Trimming took 3 bases from V and 2 from J, leaving 10 bases between them. CDR3 amino acids: CASSDYRFNTEAFF. The CDR3 DNA reads TGTGCCAGCAGTGATTACAGATTTAACACTGAAGCTTTCTTT.

This rearrangement joins TRBV18 to TRBJ2-7, with 8 bases that match TRBD2. After removal of 3 bases from V and 0 bases from J, the junction contained 7 bases not matched to a gene. This CDR3 has 16 amino acids. In germline, CDR1 is KGHSH, CDR2 LQKENI. DNA for the CDR3: TGTGCCAGCTCACCGGTTGCGGGGGGAATCTCCTACGAGCAGTACTTC. This codes for CASSPVAGGISYEQYF.

The chain has TRBV5-5 and TRBJ1-1, with D possibly being TRBD1 (6 bases). CDR1 and CDR2 (germline): SGHKS, YYEKEE (reference sequence). CDR3 length: 13 amino acids. V dropped 3 bases and J dropped 5 bases, with 11 bases sitting between them. The CDR3 DNA follows: TGTGCCAGCAGCTCCCCAGGGGTTACTGAAGCTTTCTTT. Translated: CASSSPGVTEAFF.

This clone was seen a single time. This chain connects TRBV9 to TRBJ2-1, with D unclear. V was trimmed by 4 bases and J by 0 bases, leaving 11 bases between them. Germline assignment: CDR1 SGDLS and CDR2 YYNGEE. CDR3 size: 15 residues. The CDR3 DNA is TGTGCCAGCAGCCCAGCAGTCAACTCCTACAATGAGCAGTTCTTC. Translating gives CASSPAVNSYNEQFF.

V is TRBV5-1 and J is TRBJ1-1; no reliable D call. Germline-derived CDR1 and CDR2 are SGHRS and YFSETQ. V lost 7 bases, J lost 0 bases, and 10 bases lay in between. The CDR3 is 13 amino acids. The CDR3 DNA follows: TGCGCCAGCCCCAGAGTTATGAACACTGAAGCTTTCTTT. The encoded protein is CASPRVMNTEAFF.

The V gene is TRBV28, the J gene TRBJ1-4; D is unclear. V was pared by 3 bases and J by 0 bases, with 5 bases between. CDR1 is MDHEN and CDR2 is SYDVKM in the germline V gene. The CDR3 totals 14 residues. The CDR3: CASSFKATNEKLFF. CDR3 nucleotide sequence: TGTGCCAGCAGTTTCAAGGCAACTAATGAAAAACTGTTTTTT.

V is TRBV6-5 and J is TRBJ2-1; 11 bases fit TRBD2. Trimming at V came to 2 bases and at J to 8 bases, leaving 5 bases not matched to a gene. Looked up from germline, CDR1 is MNHEY and CDR2 is SVGAGI. This CDR3 spans 15 amino acids. Here the CDR3 reads CASSYTSGSFYEQFF. The CDR3 nucleotides read TGTGCCAGCAGTTACACTAGCGGGAGCTTCTATGAGCAGTTCTTC.

The chain couples TRBV27 to TRBJ2-7; D possibly corresponds to TRBD2 (5 bases). Trimming left V 3 bases short and J 3 bases short, with 15 bases between. The germline CDR1 and CDR2 sequences are MNHEY and SMNVEV (reference sequence). This CDR3 spans 15 amino acids. DNA for the CDR3: TGTGCCAGCAGTTTGAGGGTCCCACAAAACTACGAGCAGTACTTC. It specifies CASSLRVPQNYEQYF.

The chain carries TRBV28 and TRBJ2-3; possibly TRBD1 for D (5 bases). Looked up from germline, CDR1 is MDHEN and CDR2 is SYDVKM. The length of the CDR3 is 12 residues. V was cut by 8 bases and J by 3 bases, with 9 bases left in between. In DNA, the CDR3 is TGTGCCAGCGAGACAGAGACAGATACGCAGTATTTT. It specifies CASETETDTQYF.

This chain joins TRBV28 and TRBJ1-5; 8 bases match TRBD1. Germline values: CDR1 MDHEN, CDR2 SYDVKM. The CDR3 extends over 15 amino acids. The V gene end was trimmed by 8 bases and the J gene end by 3 bases; junction bases not matched to a gene: 9. CDR3 sequence: CASQDRAVLNQPQHF. For the CDR3, the DNA is TGTGCCAGCCAGGACAGGGCGGTACTCAATCAGCCCCAGCATTTT.

This chain uses TRBV7-6 with TRBJ2-1; 9 nucleotides agree with TRBD2. The CDR3 sequence is 16 residues long. Trimming took 3 bases from V and 12 from J; bases not matched to a gene: 15. Germline assignment: CDR1 SGHVS and CDR2 FNYEAQ. In nucleotides, the CDR3 is TGTGCCAGCAGCTTGAATTCCGGGACTAGCAATCAGCCGCAGTTCTTC. Translating it yields CASSLNSGTSNQPQFF. Drawing the rest from reference TRBV7-6 and TRBJ2-1, the complete variable domain is GAGVSQSPRYKVTKRGQDVALRCDPISGHVSLYWYRQALGQGPEFLTYFNYEAQQDKSGLPNDRFSAERPEGSISTLTIQRTEQRDSAMYRCASSLNSGTSNQPQFFGPGTRLTVL.

The chain has TRBV5-5 and TRBJ2-2; 10 bases fit TRBD2. V was pared by 0 bases and J by 6 bases, with 17 bases of the junction left unmatched. The CDR3 totals 20 residues. CDR1 and CDR2 (germline): SGHKS, YYEKEE (reference sequence). The DNA of the CDR3 is TGTGCCAGCAGCTTGGGGCTAGCGGGAGAGTCTTGGGGGTTTGCCGGGGAGCTGTTTTTT. Translating gives CASSLGLAGESWGFAGELFF.

The chain links TRBV7-3 to TRBJ1-2; D perhaps matches TRBD1 (6 bases). V was cut by 2 bases and J by 4 bases, with 11 bases left in between. Germline-derived CDR1 and CDR2 are SGHTA and FQGTGA. The CDR3 sequence is 14 residues long. Written as DNA, the CDR3 is TGTGCCAGCAGCTTAGCAGGGGCGGCCTATGGCTACACCTTC. This translates into CASSLAGAAYGYTF.

This clone was seen only once. V usage is TRBV7-9 and J usage is TRBJ1-5; the D is unclear. The CDR3 length is 14 residues. Germline assignment: CDR1 SEHNR and CDR2 FQNEAQ (reference sequence). With 5 bases removed from V and 5 bases from J, the gap between germline ends came to 13 bases. Written as DNA, the CDR3 is TGTGCCAGCAGCCCCCGGGGTAGGGATCAGCCCCAGCATTTT. Translation: CASSPRGRDQPQHF.

As regards this clone: The sample contains more than one DNA sequence encoding this CDR3. The chain carries TRBV9 and TRBJ2-1; D might be TRBD2 (6 bases). The CDR3 sequence is 14 residues long. V lost 3 bases, J lost 0 bases, and 7 bases lay in between. Germline V gene sequence: CDR1 SGDLS, CDR2 YYNGEE. The CDR3 coding sequence is TGTGCCAGCAGCGGGGACTCCTCCTACAATGAGCAGTTCTTC. It translates to CASSGDSSYNEQFF.

This clone was found once. J is TRBJ2-1 and V is TRBV7-8; 13 nucleotides line up with TRBD2. Trimming at V came to 2 bases and at J to 7 bases, leaving 8 bases not matched to a gene. The CDR3 is 17 amino acids. CDR1 SGHVS and CDR2 FQNEAQ come from the germline V gene. In DNA form, the CDR3 reads TGTGCCAGCAGCTTATACGGAGGGACTAGCGGGAAAAATGAGCAGTTCTTC. Residues: CASSLYGGTSGKNEQFF. Variable domain in full (rest from reference TRBV7-8 and TRBJ2-1): GAGVSQSPRYKVAKRGQDVALRCDPISGHVSLFWYQQALGQGPEFLTYFQNEAQLDKSGLPSDRFFAERPEGSVSTLKIQRTQQEDSAVYLCASSLYGGTSGKNEQFFGPGTRLTVL.

Points on this clone: Different DNA sequences within this sample yield the same CDR3. The V call is TRBV29-1, the J call TRBJ2-7; 8 bases are a match to TRBD1. V shed 4 bases and J 4 bases; nucleotides not matched to a gene: 3. Germline-derived CDR1 and CDR2 are SQVTM and ANQGSEA. The CDR3 totals 12 residues. The CDR3 sequence is CSVAGQAYEQYF. The CDR3 DNA reads as TGCAGCGTTGCGGGACAGGCATACGAGCAGTACTTC.

V gene TRBV18 combines with J gene TRBJ1-2; D is ambiguous. The V and J ends lost 3 bases and 12 bases respectively, with 14 bases between them. The CDR3 runs 12 residues. The germline CDR1 and CDR2 sequences are KGHSH and LQKENI. The CDR3 sequence is CASSPRQASDTF. The CDR3, as DNA: TGTGCCAGCTCACCGCGGCAGGCATCTGACACCTTC. The whole variable domain, filled in from reference TRBV18 and TRBJ1-2, reads NAGVMQNPRHLVRRRGQEARLRCSPMKGHSHVYWYRQLPEEGLKFMVYLQKENIIDESGMPKERFSAEFPKEGPSILRIQQVVRGDSAAYFCASSPRQASDTFGSGTRLTVV.

The chain employs TRBV29-1 and TRBJ2-2; D unresolved. The CDR3 contains 12 residues. CDR1 is SQVTM and CDR2 is ANQGSEA in the germline V gene. Trimming shortened V by 2 bases and J by 0 bases, and 1 base separated the two germline ends. In DNA form, the CDR3 reads TGCAGCGTTGAACCGAACACCGGGGAGCTGTTTTTT. Its translation is CSVEPNTGELFF.

This chain uses TRBV7-9 with TRBJ2-1; TRBD2 aligns across 11 bases. CDR3 length equals 17 residues. After removal of 5 bases from V and 0 bases from J, the junction contained 6 bases not matched to a gene. Germline V CDR1 and CDR2: SEHNR, FQNEAQ (reference sequence). In DNA form, the CDR3 reads TGTGCCAGCAGCCCCCCGGGACTAGCGGCCTCCTACAATGAGCAGTTCTTC. Translation: CASSPPGLAASYNEQFF.